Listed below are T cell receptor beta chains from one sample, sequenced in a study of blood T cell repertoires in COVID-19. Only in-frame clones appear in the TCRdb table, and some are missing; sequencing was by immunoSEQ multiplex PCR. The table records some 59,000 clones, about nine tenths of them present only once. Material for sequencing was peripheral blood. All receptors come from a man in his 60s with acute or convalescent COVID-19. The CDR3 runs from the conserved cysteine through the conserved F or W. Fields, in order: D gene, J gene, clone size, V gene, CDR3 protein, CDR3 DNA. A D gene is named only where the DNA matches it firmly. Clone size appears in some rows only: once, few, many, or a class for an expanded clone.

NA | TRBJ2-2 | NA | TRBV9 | CASSVATGRGELFF | TGTGCCAGCAGCGTAGCTACGGGTCGCGGGGAGCTGTTTTTT
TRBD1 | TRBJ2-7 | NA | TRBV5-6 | CASSFGTGRYEQYF | TGTGCCAGCAGCTTCGGGACAGGAAGATACGAGCAGTACTTC
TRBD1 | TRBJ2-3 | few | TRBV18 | CASSPTTGSIDTQYF | TGTGCCAGCTCACCTACGACAGGGTCTATAGATACGCAGTATTTT
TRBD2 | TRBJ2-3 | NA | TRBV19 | CASSTGGGTDTQYF | TGTGCCAGTAGCACGGGGGGGGGCACAGATACGCAGTATTTT
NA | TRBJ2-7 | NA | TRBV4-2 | CASSIGTDSAYEQYF | TGTGCCAGCAGCATAGGGACTGACTCTGCCTACGAGCAGTACTTC
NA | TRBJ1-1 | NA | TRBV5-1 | CASSPGESGLKWFF | TGCGCCAGCAGCCCTGGGGAGTCGGGACTTAAGTGGTTCTTT
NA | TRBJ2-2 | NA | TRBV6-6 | CASSYGATGELFF | TGTGCCAGCAGTTACGGGGCGACCGGGGAGCTGTTTTTT
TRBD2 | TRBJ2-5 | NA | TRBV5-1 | CASSLWRGYGETQYF | TGCGCCAGCAGCTTGTGGCGGGGGTACGGGGAGACCCAGTACTTC
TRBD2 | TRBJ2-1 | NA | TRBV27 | CASSLMLAGGYEQFF | TGTGCCAGCAGTTTAATGCTAGCGGGGGGCTATGAGCAGTTCTTC
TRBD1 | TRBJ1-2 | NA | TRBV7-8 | CASGTVLANYGYTF | TGTGCCAGTGGGACAGTATTAGCTAACTATGGCTACACCTTC
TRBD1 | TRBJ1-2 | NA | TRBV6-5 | CASRPTGAGYGYTF | TGTGCCAGCAGACCGACAGGGGCGGGCTATGGCTACACCTTC
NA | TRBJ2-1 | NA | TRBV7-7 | CASSSGAGNEQFF | TGTGCCAGCAGCTCAGGGGCTGGGAATGAGCAGTTCTTC
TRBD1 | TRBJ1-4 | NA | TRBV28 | CASSNRGRLEKLFF | TGTGCCAGCAGTAACAGGGGGCGTTTAGAAAAACTGTTTTTT
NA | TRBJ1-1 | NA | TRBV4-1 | CASSQVIRGNTEAFF | TGCGCCAGCAGCCAAGTCATAAGGGGAAACACTGAAGCTTTCTTT
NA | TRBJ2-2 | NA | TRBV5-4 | CASRPGSLNTGELFF | TGTGCCAGCAGACCGGGTTCACTCAACACCGGGGAGCTGTTTTTT
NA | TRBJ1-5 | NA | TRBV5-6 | CASSLGGDPGDPQHF | TGTGCCAGCAGCTTGGGGGGGGACCCCGGGGACCCCCAGCATTTT
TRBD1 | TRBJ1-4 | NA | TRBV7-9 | CASSRGQGREKLFF | TGTGCCAGCAGCCGTGGACAGGGACGGGAAAAACTGTTTTTT
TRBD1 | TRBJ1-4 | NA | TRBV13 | CASSPRQGGEKLFF | TGTGCCAGCAGCCCCCGACAGGGGGGCGAAAAACTGTTTTTT
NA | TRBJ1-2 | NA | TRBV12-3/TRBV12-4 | CASSFSGTGYTF | TGTGCCAGCAGTTTTTCTGGCACTGGCTACACCTTC
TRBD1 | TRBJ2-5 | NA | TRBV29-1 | CSVTGGGQTQYF | TGCAGCGTTACAGGGGGAGGCCAGACCCAGTACTTC
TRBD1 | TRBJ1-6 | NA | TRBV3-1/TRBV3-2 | CASSQGTGGNSPLHF | TGTGCCAGCAGCCAGGGGACAGGGGGGAATTCACCCCTCCACTTT
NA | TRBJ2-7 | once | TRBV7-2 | CASSSPDSYEQYF | TGTGCCAGCAGCTCACCAGACAGCTACGAGCAGTACTTC
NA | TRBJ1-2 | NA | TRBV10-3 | CAISGPGIYGYTF | TGTGCCATCAGTGGGCCAGGAATCTATGGCTACACCTTC
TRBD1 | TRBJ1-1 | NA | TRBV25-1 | CASRQGVGTEAFF | TGTGCCAGCCGACAGGGGGTAGGCACTGAAGCTTTCTTT
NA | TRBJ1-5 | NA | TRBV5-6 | CASSFNAGRQPQHF | TGTGCCAGCAGCTTTAATGCAGGGCGGCAGCCCCAGCATTTT
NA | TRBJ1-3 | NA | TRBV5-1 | CASSLAGGHSGNTIYF | TGCGCCAGCAGCTTGGCCGGGGGGCACTCTGGAAACACCATATATTTT
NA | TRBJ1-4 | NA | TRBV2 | CASSSPDTTHEKLFF | TGTGCCAGCAGTTCGCCGGACACGACGCATGAAAAACTGTTTTTT
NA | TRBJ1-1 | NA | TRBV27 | CASSLSGGANTEAFF | TGTGCCAGCAGTTTGTCGGGTGGCGCGAACACTGAAGCTTTCTTT
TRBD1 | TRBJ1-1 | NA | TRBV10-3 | CAISESRGPLYTEAFF | TGTGCCATCAGTGAGTCCAGGGGGCCTCTCTACACTGAAGCTTTCTTT
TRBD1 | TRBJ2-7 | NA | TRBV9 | CASSARQGSEQYF | TGTGCCAGCAGCGCTCGACAGGGCAGCGAGCAGTACTTC
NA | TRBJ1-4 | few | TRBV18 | CASSWTATNEKLFF | TGTGCCAGCTCATGGACAGCAACTAATGAAAAACTGTTTTTT
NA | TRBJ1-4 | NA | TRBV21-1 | CASSNRGVGQCNEKLFF | TGTGCCAGCAGCAACCGGGGGGTCGGACAGTGTAATGAAAAACTGTTTTTT
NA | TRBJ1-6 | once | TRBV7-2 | CASSFTGTPGGTLHF | TGTGCCAGCAGCTTCACAGGTACCCCTGGTGGGACCCTCCACTTT
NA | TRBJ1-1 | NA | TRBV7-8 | CASSLVRGATEAFF | TGTGCCAGCAGCTTAGTCCGGGGGGCCACTGAAGCTTTCTTT
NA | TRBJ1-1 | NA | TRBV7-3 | CASSWGENTEAFF | TGTGCCAGCAGCTGGGGAGAGAACACTGAAGCTTTCTTT
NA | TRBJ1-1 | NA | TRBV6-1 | CASSERPGGSSTEAFF | TGTGCCAGCAGTGAACGTCCAGGCGGGTCAAGCACTGAAGCTTTCTTT
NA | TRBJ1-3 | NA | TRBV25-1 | CASSESGISGNTIYF | TGTGCCAGCAGTGAATCAGGGATCTCTGGAAACACCATATATTTT
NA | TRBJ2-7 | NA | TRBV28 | CASSLEGSGDYEQYF | TGTGCCAGCAGTTTAGAAGGATCCGGAGACTACGAGCAGTACTTC
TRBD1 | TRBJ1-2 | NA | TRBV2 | CASVYFQGEGYTF | TGTGCCAGCGTATACTTTCAGGGGGAGGGCTACACCTTC
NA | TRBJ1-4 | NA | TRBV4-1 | CASSTAATNEKLFF | TGCGCCAGCAGTACAGCTGCAACTAATGAAAAACTGTTTTTT
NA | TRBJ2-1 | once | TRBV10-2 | CASSEVGGPGDEQFF | TGCGCCAGCAGTGAGGTAGGAGGCCCGGGGGATGAGCAGTTCTTC